The entry below gives a single TCR beta chain sequence along with its context. Clones were sequenced by immunoSEQ multiplex PCR, and TCRdb holds only the in-frame ones, with some missing. Counted here are roughly 50,000 clones, under 90% occurring once; the ten biggest clones make up 10% to 15%. This sample stems from a study of blood T cell repertoires in COVID-19. The material sequenced was peripheral blood. This sequence originates from a woman older than 75 with acute or convalescent COVID-19.

The DNA for the CDR3 is TGCGCCAGCAGCCCCCCCGCCAGGCTCTACGAGCAGTACTTC. Amino acids: CASSPPARLYEQYF. This chain uses TRBV4-1 with TRBJ2-7; D is unresolved. CDR3 length: 14 residues. Deletions cut 4 bases from V and 3 bases from J, with 13 bases between. The germline V gene has CDR1 MGHRA and CDR2 YSYEKL.